The 32 T cell receptor beta chains presented below share a single source sample, sequenced in a study of identical twins. TCRdb called the 5' RACE reads again in MiXCR, with one record for every CDR3 protein. In the table there are 550,000 to 700,000 distinct CDR3 sequences, over 20% of which are singletons. These data also featured in a second study, about T cells expressing NK-cell markers.

The sequenced material came from PBMCs. The receptors originated from a woman aged 18 to 35 in good health.

There are a few counts of this clonotype. The DNA for the CDR3 is TGTGCCAGCAGCTTAGTAGCGGGGCGCGGAAACACCATATATTTT. This sequence encodes CASSLVAGRGNTIYF. The rearrangement joins TRBV7-2 to TRBJ1-3, with D perhaps matching TRBD1 (5 bases). This CDR3 is 15 amino acids long. Trimming shortened V by 1 base and J by 4 bases, and 11 bases separated the two germline ends. Germline V gives CDR1 SGHTA, CDR2 FQGNSA. Full variable domain (remainder filled in from reference TRBV7-2 and TRBJ1-3): GAGVSQSPSNKVTEKGKDVELRCDPISGHTALYWYRQSLGQGLEFLIYFQGNSAPDKSGLPSDRFSAERTGGSVSTLTIQRTQQEDSAVYLCASSLVAGRGNTIYFGEGSWLTVV.

V usage is TRBV6-5 and J usage is TRBJ2-3; no reliable D call. This CDR3 spans 12 amino acids. V lost 9 bases to trimming and J lost 2 bases, with 9 bases between them. Germline V gives CDR1 MNHEY, CDR2 SVGAGI. DNA of the CDR3: TGTGCCAGTCGGACCCTCACAGATACGCAGTATTTT. Translated: CASRTLTDTQYF.

Regarding this clonotype: Its ends do not fully match the called genes, so a read error is possible. J is TRBJ2-6 and V is TRBV5-1; TRBD2 is a possible D gene (6 bases). The CDR3 contains 15 residues. From germline, CDR1 is SGHRS and CDR2 YFSETQ. CDR3 loop: CASCLGGTGANVLTF. CDR3 nucleotide sequence: TGCGCCAGCTGCTTAGGCGGGACCGGGGCCAACGTCCTGACTTTC.

This clonotype was seen only a few times. The chain has TRBV20-1 and TRBJ2-1, with 7 bases lining up with TRBD1. This CDR3 has 13 residues. The germline V gene encodes CDR1 DFQATT and CDR2 SNEGSKA (reference sequence). With V trimmed by 5 bases and J by 2 bases, 3 bases remained unmatched. This chain's CDR3 is CSADREAYNEQFF. For the CDR3, the DNA is TGCAGTGCTGACAGGGAAGCCTACAATGAGCAGTTCTTC.

This clonotype appeared a few times. The DNA for the CDR3 is TGTGCCAGCAGCTTTGACAGGGGGCAGCCCCAGCATTTT. Protein product: CASSFDRGQPQHF. The chain links TRBV7-2 to TRBJ1-5; 9 nucleotides align to TRBD1. V was pared by 3 bases and J by 7 bases, with 1 base of the junction left unmatched. CDR1 and CDR2 (germline): SGHTA, FQGNSA. The CDR3 runs to 13 residues.

At least ten counts were recorded for this clonotype. The chain uses TRBV29-1 and TRBJ2-1; 14 bases fit TRBD2. This CDR3 is 15 amino acids long. Germline CDR1 SQVTM, CDR2 ANQGSEA. The J segment lost 4 bases and the V segment lost 6 bases, leaving 5 bases of the junction unmatched. CDR3 DNA: TGCAGCGTCCGGACTAGCGGGAGGTTATACAATGAGCAGTTCTTC. As protein: CSVRTSGRLYNEQFF.

V usage is TRBV20-1 and J usage is TRBJ2-3, with D possibly being TRBD1 or TRBD2 (7 bases each). With 4 bases removed from V and 2 bases from J, the gap between germline ends came to 25 bases. The CDR3 totals 18 residues. Germline lookup yields CDR1 DFQATT and CDR2 SNEGSKA (reference sequence). The CDR3 DNA reads TGCAGTGCTACGTTGGCTAGCGGAGAGGGGGCGCCCACAGATACGCAGTATTTT. It translates to CSATLASGEGAPTDTQYF.

The chain carries TRBV25-1 and TRBJ2-1; D is uncertain. Germline loops: CDR1 MGHDK, CDR2 SYGVNS. The V gene lost 0 bases and the J gene lost 4 bases, with 4 bases spanning the gap. This CDR3 has 13 amino acids. CDR3 in DNA: TGTGCCAGCAGTGAATATGCATACAATGAGCAGTTCTTC. Translated, it gives CASSEYAYNEQFF.

This clonotype was observed a handful of times. The chain combines TRBV29-1 with TRBJ2-7, with 13 nucleotides matching TRBD2. J gave up 3 bases and V 0 bases, and 11 bases lay outside the gene matches. The CDR3 loop spans 18 amino acids. Germline loops: CDR1 SQVTM, CDR2 ANQGSEA. CDR3 DNA: TGCAGCGTTGAAGATCGGAGACTAGCGGGAGGTCCCGGCTACGAGCAGTACTTC. Translating it yields CSVEDRRLAGGPGYEQYF.

This clonotype has a handful of counts. The rearrangement joins TRBV12-3 or TRBV12-4 to TRBJ1-3, with D unresolved. V lost 8 bases, J lost 0 bases, and 5 bases lay in between. The CDR3 has 12 amino acids. The CDR3 sequence: CASLGSGNTIYF. As DNA, the CDR3 is TGTGCCAGCCTTGGCTCTGGAAACACCATATATTTT.

The genes are TRBV3-1 and TRBJ2-7; TRBD1 matches at 9 bases. The CDR3 runs to 16 residues. With 0 bases clipped from V and 4 bases from J, the junction kept 7 bases outside the gene matches. The germline gives CDR1 LGHDT, CDR2 YNNKEL (reference sequence). CDR3 sequence reads: CASSQDGRTGAYEQYF. CDR3 nucleotide sequence: TGTGCCAGCAGCCAAGATGGGAGGACAGGGGCGTACGAGCAGTACTTC.

Ten or more counts support this clonotype. The rearrangement uses TRBV29-1 and TRBJ2-7, with TRBD2 identical over 9 bases. Germline V gives CDR1 SQVTM, CDR2 ANQGSEA. The length of the CDR3 is 12 residues. V lost 6 bases to trimming and J lost 3 bases; unmatched junction nucleotides: 3. CDR3 in amino acids: CSVVTSGYEQYF. In DNA form, the CDR3 reads TGCAGCGTCGTGACTAGCGGCTACGAGCAGTACTTC.

There are a few counts of this clonotype. The chain uses TRBV6-1 and TRBJ2-7; D gene unclear. This CDR3 spans 13 amino acids. CDR1 and CDR2 (germline): MNHNS, SASEGT. V was cut by 4 bases and J by 3 bases, with 10 bases left in between. The CDR3 is CASSGVVFYEQYF. CDR3 nucleotides: TGTGCCAGCAGTGGGGTAGTCTTCTACGAGCAGTACTTC.

The gene calls are TRBV5-1 and TRBJ2-1; TRBD2 matches at 7 bases. The CDR3 consists of 13 residues. Germline values: CDR1 SGHRS, CDR2 YFSETQ. J was trimmed by 7 bases and V by 3 bases; bases with no gene match: 4. The CDR3 reads CASSWGGWNEQFF. In DNA form, the CDR3 reads TGCGCCAGCAGCTGGGGAGGGTGGAATGAGCAGTTCTTC.

A few counts support this clonotype. This chain connects TRBV20-1 to TRBJ2-5, with no clear D. CDR3 length: 14 residues. The germline CDR1 and CDR2 sequences are DFQATT and SNEGSKA (reference sequence). V gave up 1 base and J gave up 4 bases, with 13 bases separating them. CDR3 amino acids: CSARVRGSRETQYF. CDR3 DNA: TGCAGTGCTAGAGTTCGAGGTAGTCGAGAGACCCAGTACTTC.

The count of this clonotype is one. One end of the junction varies from germline; a read error may be responsible. The chain recombines TRBV6-2 or TRBV6-3 with TRBJ2-2, with D possibly matching TRBD2 (5 bases). CDR1 is MNHEY, CDR2 SVGEGT, per germline. This CDR3 comprises 13 residues. The CDR3 DNA sequence: TGTGTCAGCAGTCTTACTAGTCCCGGGGAGCTGTTTTTT. Residues: CVSSLTSPGELFF.

This clonotype appeared once. V is TRBV7-8 and J is TRBJ1-5; D call uncertain. This CDR3 spans 13 amino acids. Germline V CDR1 and CDR2: SGHVS, FQNEAQ. Trimming shortened V by 1 base and J by 5 bases, and 6 bases separated the two germline ends. DNA of the CDR3: TGTGCCAGCAGCTTAGACCCTTATCAGCCCCAGCATTTT. It encodes CASSLDPYQPQHF. Based on the CDR3 plus reference TRBV7-8 and TRBJ1-5, the full variable domain is GAGVSQSPRYKVAKRGQDVALRCDPISGHVSLFWYQQALGQGPEFLTYFQNEAQLDKSGLPSDRFFAERPEGSVSTLKIQRTQQEDSAVYLCASSLDPYQPQHFGDGTRLSIL.

This clonotype was picked up a small number of times. Sequence at one end of the junction differs from germline and may be a read error. The chain links TRBV12-3 or TRBV12-4 to TRBJ1-3; D is uncertain. The CDR3 length is 13 residues. CDR3 amino acids: CASSRNSGNTTYF. CDR3 bases: TGTGCCAGCAGTAGAAACTCTGGAAACACCACATATTTT.

This sequence joins TRBV20-1 and TRBJ2-3; D might be TRBD1 or TRBD2, each matching 6 bases. This CDR3 region has 14 residues. V was shortened by 5 bases and J by 1 base, with 13 bases between the two germline ends. Germline V gene sequence: CDR1 DFQATT, CDR2 SNEGSKA (reference sequence). The CDR3 spells CSARRGVRTDTQYF. In DNA form, the CDR3 reads TGCAGTGCTCGGAGGGGGGTTCGCACAGATACGCAGTATTTT.

This chain links TRBV27 with TRBJ1-2, with 9 bases identical to TRBD1. With V trimmed by 7 bases and J by 7 bases, 13 bases remained unmatched. Germline V gene lookup returns CDR1 MNHEY and CDR2 SMNVEV (reference sequence). The CDR3 length is 15 residues. The CDR3: CASTLAWGQGSGYTF. CDR3 in DNA: TGTGCCAGCACCCTCGCTTGGGGACAGGGTTCTGGCTACACCTTC.

This clonotype was picked up a small number of times. V and J are TRBV12-3 or TRBV12-4 and TRBJ1-2; no firm D call. V was cut by 6 bases and J by 5 bases, with 7 bases left in between. The CDR3 spans 11 residues. The CDR3 DNA is TGTGCCAGCAGCTGGAAATATGGCTACACCTTC. It translates to CASSWKYGYTF.

This chain connects TRBV20-1 to TRBJ2-5; TRBD1 aligns across 8 bases. Germline CDR1 is DFQATT and CDR2 is SNEGSKA (reference sequence). The V gene end was trimmed by 5 bases and the J gene end by 4 bases; junction bases not matched to a gene: 9. The CDR3 length is 14 residues. In DNA form, the CDR3 reads TGCAGTGCTCCGGACAGGGAAACCCCAGAGACCCAGTACTTC. Encoded protein: CSAPDRETPETQYF.

This rearrangement joins TRBV13 to TRBJ2-1, with TRBD1 matching over 10 bases. Germline V gene data show CDR1 as PRHDT and CDR2 as FYEKMQ (reference sequence). This CDR3 contains 17 residues. The ends lost 8 bases at V and 0 bases at J; junction bases unmatched: 10. The DNA of the CDR3 is TGTGCCAGCGTGGGACAGGGGAGGGCCCGCTCCTACAATGAGCAGTTCTTC. Protein sequence: CASVGQGRARSYNEQFF.

The sample holds a few counts of this clonotype. Sequence at one end of the junction differs from germline and may be a read error. The J gene is TRBJ2-1, the V gene TRBV24-1, with D unresolved. CDR1 KGHDR and CDR2 SFDVKD come from the germline V gene. This CDR3 is built from 12 residues. CDR3 in amino acids: CATSDSTNKFLF. CDR3 DNA sequence: TGTGCCACCAGTGATTCGACAAACAAGTTCCTCTTC.

The chain employs TRBV12-3 or TRBV12-4 and TRBJ1-2; 12 bases are shared with TRBD1. The CDR3 loop spans 14 amino acids. V shed 5 bases, J shed 8 bases, and the junction held 6 bases outside the gene matches. The CDR3 is CASSPGQGARGYTF. The DNA for the CDR3 is TGTGCCAGCAGTCCGGGACAGGGGGCCCGAGGCTACACCTTC.

V usage is TRBV7-2 and J usage is TRBJ2-7; perhaps TRBD1 as D (6 bases). The length of the CDR3 is 16 residues. V gave up 2 bases and J gave up 2 bases, with 16 bases separating them. CDR1 is SGHTA and CDR2 is FQGNSA in the germline V gene. CDR3 protein: CASSLFGTPSTYEQYF. Written as DNA, the CDR3 is TGTGCCAGCAGCTTATTTGGGACACCTAGTACCTACGAGCAGTACTTC.

This clonotype was seen a handful of times. The CDR3 DNA reads as TGTGCCATCAGTGAGGAATTTCACCAAAGTGCGCAGTTCTTC. Its protein product is CAISEEFHQSAQFF. The chain links TRBV10-3 to TRBJ2-1; D gene uncertain. This CDR3 comprises 14 residues. V was pared by 2 bases and J by 12 bases, with 17 bases between. Germline CDR1 and CDR2: ENHRY and SYGVKD.

The chain employs TRBV30 and TRBJ2-1; 7 bases align to TRBD2. The CDR3 sequence is 9 residues long. J gave up 8 bases and V 8 bases, and 0 bases lay outside the gene matches. Looked up from germline, CDR1 is GTSNPN and CDR2 is SVGIG (reference sequence). The CDR3 protein is CAGGDEQFF. The CDR3 nucleotides read TGTGCCGGGGGGGATGAGCAGTTCTTC.

This clonotype was counted between two and nine times. The rearrangement links TRBV20-1 to TRBJ2-7; D is undetermined. The length of the CDR3 is 13 residues. V was cut by 2 bases and J by 1 base, with 9 bases left in between. CDR1 is DFQATT and CDR2 is SNEGSKA in the germline V gene (reference sequence). The CDR3 bases are TGCAGTGCTAGAACGGTGAATTCCTACGAGCAGTACTTC. Translated: CSARTVNSYEQYF.

The chain combines TRBV5-1 with TRBJ2-1, with 8 bases that match TRBD1. V lost 3 bases and J lost 13; bases outside the gene matches: 18. This CDR3 is built from 16 residues. CDR1 is SGHRS, CDR2 YFSETQ, per germline. The CDR3 DNA reads as TGCGCCAGCAGCTGGGTGGAGACAGGGGCCAAAAGGGGACAGTTCTTC. This gives the protein CASSWVETGAKRGQFF.

The rearrangement uses TRBV5-5 and TRBJ2-7; no clear D. Germline CDR1 and CDR2: SGHKS and YYEKEE (reference sequence). V shed 1 base and J shed 6 bases, with 8 bases lying between them. The CDR3 is made up of 12 amino acids. This CDR3 is CASSLFSPEQYF. Written as DNA, the CDR3 is TGTGCCAGCAGCTTGTTTAGTCCCGAGCAGTACTTC.

This sequence joins TRBV14 and TRBJ2-7; 10 bases are a match to TRBD1. Germline V gene data show CDR1 as SGHDN and CDR2 as FVKESK. V lost 5 bases and J lost 6; bases outside the gene matches: 13. The CDR3 runs to 16 residues. The CDR3 reads CASSRDRDRGYIEQYF. The CDR3 DNA sequence: TGTGCCAGCAGCAGAGACCGGGACAGGGGTTATATCGAGCAGTACTTC.